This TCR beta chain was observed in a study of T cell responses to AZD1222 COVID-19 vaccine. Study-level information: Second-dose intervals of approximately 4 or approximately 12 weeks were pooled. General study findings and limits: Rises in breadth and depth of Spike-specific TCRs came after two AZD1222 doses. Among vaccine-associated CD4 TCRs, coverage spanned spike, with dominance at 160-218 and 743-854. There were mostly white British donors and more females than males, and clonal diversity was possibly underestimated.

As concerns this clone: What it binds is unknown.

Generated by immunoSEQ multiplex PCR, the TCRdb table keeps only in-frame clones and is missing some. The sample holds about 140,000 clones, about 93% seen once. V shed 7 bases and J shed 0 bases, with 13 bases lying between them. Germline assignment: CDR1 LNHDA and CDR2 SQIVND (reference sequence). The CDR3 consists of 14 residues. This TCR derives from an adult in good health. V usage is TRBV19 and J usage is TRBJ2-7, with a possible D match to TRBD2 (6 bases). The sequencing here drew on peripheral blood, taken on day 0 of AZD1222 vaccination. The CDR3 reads CASITWRDSYEQYF. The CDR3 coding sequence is TGTGCCAGTATAACTTGGCGGGACTCCTACGAGCAGTACTTC.